This is a list of T cell receptor beta chains from one sample in a study of blood T cell repertoires in COVID-19. TCRdb keeps only in-frame clones here, not all; method: immunoSEQ multiplex PCR. The sample lists some 75,000 clones; approximately 91% were seen once. Specimen: peripheral blood. The receptors originated from an older man with active or convalescent COVID-19. Both conserved end residues are part of each CDR3. Fields, in order: clone size, J gene, D gene, V gene, CDR3 DNA, CDR3 protein. D genes are given only for firm matches. Clone size is shown for a subset of rows, as once, few, many or a class of expanded clone.

clone_size: NA; j_call: TRBJ2-7; d_call: NA; v_call: TRBV7-9; cdr3_nt: TGTGCCAGCAGCCCTGGGACTTCCCCTAAAGAGCAGTACTTC; cdr3_aa: CASSPGTSPKEQYF
clone_size: NA; j_call: TRBJ2-2; d_call: NA; v_call: TRBV18; cdr3_nt: TGTGCCAGCTCACCACCGGGGGACTTGAACACCGGGGAGCTGTTTTTT; cdr3_aa: CASSPPGDLNTGELFF
clone_size: NA; j_call: TRBJ1-2; d_call: NA; v_call: TRBV7-2; cdr3_nt: TGTGCCAGCAGCTTAGAAGGAGTCTATGGCTACACCTTC; cdr3_aa: CASSLEGVYGYTF
clone_size: NA; j_call: TRBJ1-1; d_call: NA; v_call: TRBV7-9; cdr3_nt: TGTGCCAGCAGCTTACAGGGGAACACTGAAGCTTTCTTT; cdr3_aa: CASSLQGNTEAFF
clone_size: NA; j_call: TRBJ1-2; d_call: TRBD1; v_call: TRBV29-1; cdr3_nt: TGCAGCGCCGGGACAGGGAATCCTAACTATGGCTACACCTTC; cdr3_aa: CSAGTGNPNYGYTF
clone_size: NA; j_call: TRBJ1-2; d_call: TRBD1; v_call: TRBV20-1; cdr3_nt: TGCAGTGCTAGAGCACAGGGGACGTACACCTTC; cdr3_aa: CSARAQGTYTF
clone_size: NA; j_call: TRBJ2-5; d_call: TRBD1; v_call: TRBV4-1; cdr3_nt: TGCGCCAGCAGCCGGGGACAGGGGGGGGACGTAGAGACCCAGTACTTC; cdr3_aa: CASSRGQGGDVETQYF
clone_size: NA; j_call: TRBJ2-7; d_call: NA; v_call: TRBV7-9; cdr3_nt: TGTGCCAGCAGCCTCCCGAGGGTCGAGCAGTACTTC; cdr3_aa: CASSLPRVEQYF
clone_size: NA; j_call: TRBJ2-1; d_call: NA; v_call: TRBV7-2; cdr3_nt: TGTGCCAGCAGCTTAGATAGGGGCCGGGAGCAGTTCTTC; cdr3_aa: CASSLDRGREQFF
clone_size: NA; j_call: TRBJ1-5; d_call: NA; v_call: TRBV7-2; cdr3_nt: TGTGCCAGCAGCTTAAACCGGTTCAATCAGCCCCAGCATTTT; cdr3_aa: CASSLNRFNQPQHF
clone_size: once; j_call: TRBJ1-1; d_call: TRBD1; v_call: TRBV4-1; cdr3_nt: TGCGCCGCAACACCGGGACAGGGGACGAACACTGAAGCTTTCTTT; cdr3_aa: CAATPGQGTNTEAFF
clone_size: NA; j_call: TRBJ1-2; d_call: NA; v_call: TRBV6-2/TRBV6-3; cdr3_nt: TGTGCCAGCAGCCTTCTAGATGGCTACACCTTC; cdr3_aa: CASSLLDGYTF
clone_size: NA; j_call: TRBJ2-5; d_call: TRBD2; v_call: TRBV13; cdr3_nt: TGTGCCAGCAGCCTCGTAGGCCTAGCGGGGGACAAAGAGACCCAGTACTTC; cdr3_aa: CASSLVGLAGDKETQYF
clone_size: few; j_call: TRBJ2-2; d_call: NA; v_call: TRBV3-1/TRBV3-2; cdr3_nt: TGTGCCAGCAGCCATTTCCCGGGGGGCCCGACCGGGGAGCTGTTTTTT; cdr3_aa: CASSHFPGGPTGELFF
clone_size: NA; j_call: TRBJ1-5; d_call: NA; v_call: TRBV19; cdr3_nt: TGTGCCAGTAGTATGACACAGGATAGCAATCAGCCCCAGCATTTT; cdr3_aa: CASSMTQDSNQPQHF
clone_size: NA; j_call: TRBJ1-2; d_call: NA; v_call: TRBV6-6; cdr3_nt: TGTGCCAGCAGTCCCGGGGGGGAGTCCGGTGGCTACACCTTC; cdr3_aa: CASSPGGESGGYTF
clone_size: NA; j_call: TRBJ1-4; d_call: NA; v_call: TRBV7-2; cdr3_nt: TGTGCCAGCAGCCTAATGTTTAGCCCTGGTAGTGAAAAACTGTTTTTT; cdr3_aa: CASSLMFSPGSEKLFF
clone_size: once; j_call: TRBJ2-5; d_call: NA; v_call: TRBV7-3; cdr3_nt: TGTGCCAGCAGCTTAGACACGCAAGAGACCCAGTACTTC; cdr3_aa: CASSLDTQETQYF
clone_size: NA; j_call: TRBJ2-7; d_call: TRBD2; v_call: TRBV7-9; cdr3_nt: TGTGCCAGCAGCTTAGGGGGGGGAGCGGACGAGCAGTACTTC; cdr3_aa: CASSLGGGADEQYF
clone_size: NA; j_call: TRBJ1-3; d_call: TRBD1; v_call: TRBV16; cdr3_nt: TGTGCCAGCAGCGGACCGGGACAGAGATCTGGAAACACCATATATTTT; cdr3_aa: CASSGPGQRSGNTIYF
clone_size: NA; j_call: TRBJ2-3; d_call: NA; v_call: TRBV9; cdr3_nt: TGTGCCAGCAGCGTTCTTAGCGGTTCTAGCACAGATACGCAGTATTTT; cdr3_aa: CASSVLSGSSTDTQYF
clone_size: few; j_call: TRBJ2-1; d_call: NA; v_call: TRBV5-1; cdr3_nt: TGCGCCAGCAGCTCGGGACTGGGCCTAACGGGGGACGAGCAGTTCTTC; cdr3_aa: CASSSGLGLTGDEQFF
clone_size: NA; j_call: TRBJ1-1; d_call: TRBD1; v_call: TRBV6-1; cdr3_nt: TGTGCCAGCAGTGAGGACAGGGACGCTGAAGCTTTCTTT; cdr3_aa: CASSEDRDAEAFF
clone_size: NA; j_call: TRBJ2-1; d_call: TRBD2; v_call: TRBV5-1; cdr3_nt: TGCGCCAGCAGCTTGGAAGGGACTACCTACAATGAGCAGTTCTTC; cdr3_aa: CASSLEGTTYNEQFF
clone_size: NA; j_call: TRBJ2-3; d_call: NA; v_call: TRBV10-3; cdr3_nt: TGTGCCACCTCTACCGGGTGGGGAGAGGGCACAGATACGCAGTATTTT; cdr3_aa: CATSTGWGEGTDTQYF
clone_size: NA; j_call: TRBJ1-1; d_call: NA; v_call: TRBV10-2; cdr3_nt: TGCGCCAGCAGACGGGGTTTGGACACTGAAGCTTTCTTT; cdr3_aa: CASRRGLDTEAFF
clone_size: NA; j_call: TRBJ1-3; d_call: NA; v_call: TRBV19; cdr3_nt: TGTGCCAGTAGTAGCGTTAACTTTGGAACGACAGTTGTTACCTCTGGAAACACCATATATTTT; cdr3_aa: CASSSVNFGTTVVTSGNTIYF
clone_size: NA; j_call: TRBJ2-6; d_call: TRBD2; v_call: TRBV19; cdr3_nt: TGTGCCAGTCGCCGCGGGGGGAATCTAGCCTCTGGGGCCAACGTCCTGACTTTC; cdr3_aa: CASRRGGNLASGANVLTF
clone_size: NA; j_call: TRBJ2-5; d_call: TRBD2; v_call: TRBV5-4; cdr3_nt: TGTGCCAGCAGCTTGCAGGGAGGGCAAGAGACCCAGTACTTC; cdr3_aa: CASSLQGGQETQYF
clone_size: NA; j_call: TRBJ1-3; d_call: NA; v_call: TRBV7-2; cdr3_nt: TGTGCCAGCAGTGACGATGGGGCCAGTGGAAACACCATATATTTT; cdr3_aa: CASSDDGASGNTIYF
clone_size: once; j_call: TRBJ1-4; d_call: TRBD1; v_call: TRBV10-2; cdr3_nt: TGCGCCAGCAGCGAGACAGGGGCCTTAGGAAAAACTAATGAAAAACTGTTTTTT; cdr3_aa: CASSETGALGKTNEKLFF
clone_size: NA; j_call: TRBJ1-2; d_call: NA; v_call: TRBV20-1; cdr3_nt: TGCAGTGCTAGAGACAGGGGTGGCTACACCTTC; cdr3_aa: CSARDRGGYTF
clone_size: NA; j_call: TRBJ2-2; d_call: NA; v_call: TRBV5-1; cdr3_nt: TGCGCCAGCAGCTTTGTGGCCGCGAACACCGGGGAGCTGTTTTTT; cdr3_aa: CASSFVAANTGELFF
clone_size: NA; j_call: TRBJ2-6; d_call: NA; v_call: TRBV11-2; cdr3_nt: TGTGCCAGCAGCTTAGGACAGCTATTCTCTGGGGCCAACGTCCTGACTTTC; cdr3_aa: CASSLGQLFSGANVLTF
clone_size: NA; j_call: TRBJ2-5; d_call: NA; v_call: TRBV6-5; cdr3_nt: TGTGCCAGCATGCTGCGGGTGGAAGAGACCCAGTACTTC; cdr3_aa: CASMLRVEETQYF
clone_size: NA; j_call: TRBJ1-2; d_call: NA; v_call: TRBV6-5; cdr3_nt: TGTGCCAGCCGACTTGGGGGGAATAAGGATGGCTACACCTTC; cdr3_aa: CASRLGGNKDGYTF
clone_size: once; j_call: TRBJ1-4; d_call: TRBD1; v_call: TRBV7-9; cdr3_nt: TGTGCCAGCAGCCCCGCGGGACAGTGGAATGAAAAACTGTTTTTT; cdr3_aa: CASSPAGQWNEKLFF
clone_size: once; j_call: TRBJ2-1; d_call: TRBD2; v_call: TRBV28; cdr3_nt: TGTGCCAGCAGTTTTGGCGGGAGCTCCTACAATGAGCAGTTCTTC; cdr3_aa: CASSFGGSSYNEQFF
clone_size: NA; j_call: TRBJ2-2; d_call: NA; v_call: TRBV9; cdr3_nt: TGTGCCAGCATGAGAGGGGGGAACACCGGGGAGCTGTTTTTT; cdr3_aa: CASMRGGNTGELFF
clone_size: few; j_call: TRBJ2-1; d_call: NA; v_call: TRBV30; cdr3_nt: TGTGCCTGGAGTGTGGGGCATGAGCAGTTCTTC; cdr3_aa: CAWSVGHEQFF
clone_size: NA; j_call: TRBJ2-1; d_call: TRBD2; v_call: TRBV6-5; cdr3_nt: TGTGCCAGCAGTTACTCGAGACTAGCGGGAGGAAGTGAGCAGTTCTTC; cdr3_aa: CASSYSRLAGGSEQFF
clone_size: NA; j_call: TRBJ2-7; d_call: TRBD1; v_call: TRBV29-1; cdr3_nt: TGCAGCGTTGCACGGACAGGGGTGGTCGAGCAGTACTTC; cdr3_aa: CSVARTGVVEQYF
clone_size: NA; j_call: TRBJ2-3; d_call: TRBD2; v_call: TRBV7-3; cdr3_nt: TGTGCCAGCAGCTCAAACCCGGCGGGAGAAGGTACGCAGTATTTT; cdr3_aa: CASSSNPAGEGTQYF
clone_size: NA; j_call: TRBJ2-4; d_call: NA; v_call: TRBV9; cdr3_nt: TGTGCCAGCAGCGTAGCGACAGAAAACATTCAGTACTTC; cdr3_aa: CASSVATENIQYF
clone_size: NA; j_call: TRBJ1-3; d_call: NA; v_call: TRBV28; cdr3_nt: TGTGCCAGCAGTTCGACAGCCCGCTCCTCTGGAAACACCATATATTTT; cdr3_aa: CASSSTARSSGNTIYF